This T cell receptor beta chain was obtained from a study of blood T cell repertoires in COVID-19. Study-level information: COVID-19 samples from acute and convalescent phases originated in the United States, Italy and Spain. The cDNA or gDNA used as material had been derived from T cells, B-cell-depleted T cells, or PBMCs.

Original processing methods: Amplified reference gene primers provided the basis for estimating nucleated cell counts. Assay: immunoSEQ multiplex PCR; the TCRdb copy retains only in-frame clones and omits some. For V, J and clone size, that table is used; D and trimming come from the DNA. This table holds around 50,000 clones, 90% found once. Trimming took off 3 bases at V and 0 bases at J, with 9 bases between the two ends. CDR1 and CDR2 (germline): SGHTA, FQGNSA. CDR3 length: 16 residues. This sequence joins TRBV7-2 and TRBJ1-6; D is possibly TRBD1 (5 bases). The clonotype originates from a man between 70 and 80 years old with acute or convalescent COVID-19. The sequenced sample was peripheral blood. CDR3 nucleotides: TGTGCCAGCAGCTTGACAGAAGGCTCCTATAATTCACCCCTCCACTTT. This gives the protein CASSLTEGSYNSPLHF. Full variable domain (missing parts from reference TRBV7-2 and TRBJ1-6): GAGVSQSPSNKVTEKGKDVELRCDPISGHTALYWYRQSLGQGLEFLIYFQGNSAPDKSGLPSDRFSAERTGGSVSTLTIQRTQQEDSAVYLCASSLTEGSYNSPLHFGNGTRLTVT.